This TCR beta chain was identified in a study of response to subunit inactivated influenza vaccine. Germline trimming cut 1 base from V and 0 bases from J; bases unmatched to any gene: 5. Germline V CDR1 and CDR2: MDHEN, SYDVKM. This CDR3 comprises 16 residues. This clonotype was seen only a few times. No antigen is known for it. Study-wide points: Only a handful of new T cells, the authors suggested, are recruited with each seasonal influenza vaccination.

TCRdb analysed the RT-PCR reads with MiXCR anew, one entry per CDR3 protein. The sample yields about 570,000 distinct CDR3 sequences, roughly 12% seen once. The same specimen was also included in a second study, on T cells expressing NK-cell markers. Per that study: A 5'RACE template switching approach incorporating UMIs was used to make TCR beta cDNA. Investigators obtained TCR beta repertoires from sorted CD3+CD56+NKG2C+, CD3+CD56+NKG2C- and CD3+CD56-NKG2C+ T cells. Most of the eight sequenced donors tested HCMV-seropositive; one tested seronegative. These clonotypes also led the CD3+CD56-NKG2C+ fraction in a handful of donors.

This receptor was taken from a man between 45 and 60 years old who received an inactivated influenza vaccine. The V call is TRBV28, the J call TRBJ2-5; 7 bases map to TRBD1. The input for sequencing was PBMCs from blood, taken on the day of vaccination. CDR3 sequence (DNA): TGTGCCAGCAGTTTATCAGGGGGTCGGTACCAAGAGACCCAGTACTTC. Amino acid sequence: CASSLSGGRYQETQYF.